This T cell receptor (beta chain) was retrieved from a study of T-cell reconstitution after alpha-beta-depleted transplantation in children. Study observations and caveats: After transplant, at about two months, alpha-beta T cells were reportedly derived from several hundred expanded graft clones.

This clonotype came up a few times. Its target is not known. During its preparation, the TCRbeta library received unique molecular identifiers. TCRdb re-called the PCR reads through MiXCR, storing one row per CDR3 protein. The profile shows about 470,000 distinct CDR3 sequences, around two fifths of them singletons. In germline, CDR1 is SGHTA, CDR2 FQGNSA. The CDR3 has 16 amino acids. V lost 7 bases and J lost 2, with 15 bases in between. The sequence derives from a girl aged 2 to 9 with aplastic anemia, due to receive a stem cell transplant. This specimen was PBMCs, taken before TCRalphabeta/CD19-depleted stem cell transplant. The chain combines TRBV7-2 with TRBJ2-6, with a tentative D call TRBD1 (5 bases). The CDR3 here is CASKGATNPGANVLTF. In DNA, the CDR3 is TGTGCCAGCAAAGGGGCCACCAACCCTGGGGCCAACGTCCTGACTTTC.